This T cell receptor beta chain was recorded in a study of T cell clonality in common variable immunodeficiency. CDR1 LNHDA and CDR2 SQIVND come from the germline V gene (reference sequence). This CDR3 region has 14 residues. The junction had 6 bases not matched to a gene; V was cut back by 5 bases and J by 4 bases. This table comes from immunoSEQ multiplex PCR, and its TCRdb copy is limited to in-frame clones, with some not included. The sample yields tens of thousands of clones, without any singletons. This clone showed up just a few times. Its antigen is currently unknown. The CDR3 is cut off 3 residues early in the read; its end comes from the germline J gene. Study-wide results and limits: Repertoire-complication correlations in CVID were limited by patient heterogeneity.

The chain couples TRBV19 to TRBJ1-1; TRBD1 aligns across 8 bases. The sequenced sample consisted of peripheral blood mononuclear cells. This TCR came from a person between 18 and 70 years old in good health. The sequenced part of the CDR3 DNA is TGTGCCAGTAGTGTAACAGGGGGACGCACTGAA. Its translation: CASSVTGGRTE. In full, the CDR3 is CASSVTGGRTEAFF. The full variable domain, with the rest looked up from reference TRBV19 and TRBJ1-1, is DGGITQSPKYLFRKEGQNVTLSCEQNLNHDAMYWYRQDPGQGLRLIYYSQIVNDFQKGDIAEGYSVSREKKESFPLTVTSAQKNPTAFYLCASSVTGGRTEAFFGQGTRLTVV.